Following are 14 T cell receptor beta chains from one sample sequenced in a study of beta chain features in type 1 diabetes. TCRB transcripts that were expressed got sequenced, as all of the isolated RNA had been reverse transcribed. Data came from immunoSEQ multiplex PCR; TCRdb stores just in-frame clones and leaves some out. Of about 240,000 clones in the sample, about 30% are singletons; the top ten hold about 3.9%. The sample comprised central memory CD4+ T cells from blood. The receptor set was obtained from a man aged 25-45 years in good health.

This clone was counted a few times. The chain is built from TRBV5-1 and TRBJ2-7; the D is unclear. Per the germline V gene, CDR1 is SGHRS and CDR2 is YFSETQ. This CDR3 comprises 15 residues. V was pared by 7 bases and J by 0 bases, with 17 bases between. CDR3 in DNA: TGCGCCAGCTCCCCTGGGCGGACGAGCTCCTACGAGCAGTACTTC. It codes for CASSPGRTSSYEQYF.

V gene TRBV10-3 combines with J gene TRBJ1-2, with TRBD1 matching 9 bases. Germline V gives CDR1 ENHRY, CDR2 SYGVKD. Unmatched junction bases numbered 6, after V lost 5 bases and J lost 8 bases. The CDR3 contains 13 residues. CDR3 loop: CAISTGGRGGYTF. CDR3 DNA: TGTGCCATCAGTACAGGGGGCCGGGGCGGCTACACCTTC.

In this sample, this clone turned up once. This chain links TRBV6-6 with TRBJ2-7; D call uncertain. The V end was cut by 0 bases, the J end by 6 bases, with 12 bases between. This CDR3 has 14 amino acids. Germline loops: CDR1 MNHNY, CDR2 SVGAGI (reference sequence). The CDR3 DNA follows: TGTGCCAGCAGTTACTCGTCCGTCATGGGCGAGCAGTACTTC. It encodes CASSYSSVMGEQYF.

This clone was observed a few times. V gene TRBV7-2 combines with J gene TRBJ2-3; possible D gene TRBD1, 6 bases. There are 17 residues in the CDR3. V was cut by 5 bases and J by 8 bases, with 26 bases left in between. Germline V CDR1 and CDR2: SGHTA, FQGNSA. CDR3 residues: CASSRPRADVGAATQYF. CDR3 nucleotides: TGTGCCAGCAGCCGCCCGAGGGCCGACGTGGGGGCGGCTACGCAGTATTTT.

The CDR3 spells CASSSYRVQETQYF. The CDR3 region has the DNA TGTGCCAGCAGCTCGTACAGAGTCCAAGAGACCCAGTACTTC. V usage is TRBV11-2 and J usage is TRBJ2-5; D not certain. CDR3 length: 14 amino acids. The V gene's germline CDR1 is SGHAT and CDR2 FQNNGV. Trimming took off 4 bases at V and 1 base at J, with 10 bases between the two ends.

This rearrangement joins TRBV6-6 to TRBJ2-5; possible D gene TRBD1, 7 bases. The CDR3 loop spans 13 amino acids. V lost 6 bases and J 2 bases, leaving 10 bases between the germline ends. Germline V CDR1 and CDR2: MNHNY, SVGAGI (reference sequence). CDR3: CASRGGQQETQYF. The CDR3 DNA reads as TGTGCCAGCAGGGGGGGACAGCAAGAGACCCAGTACTTC.

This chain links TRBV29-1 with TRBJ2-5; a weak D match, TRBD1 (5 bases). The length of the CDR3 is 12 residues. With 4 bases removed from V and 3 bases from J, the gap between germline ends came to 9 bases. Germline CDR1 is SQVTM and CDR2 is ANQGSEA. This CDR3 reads CSVGDSKETQYF. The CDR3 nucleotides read TGCAGCGTTGGAGACAGCAAAGAGACCCAGTACTTC.

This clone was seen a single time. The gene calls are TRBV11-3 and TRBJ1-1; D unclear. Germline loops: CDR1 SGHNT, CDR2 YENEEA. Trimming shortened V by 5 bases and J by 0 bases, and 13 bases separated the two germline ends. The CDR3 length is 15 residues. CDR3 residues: CASSRGEGLNTEAFF. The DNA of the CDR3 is TGTGCCAGCAGCCGGGGTGAGGGATTGAACACTGAAGCTTTCTTT.

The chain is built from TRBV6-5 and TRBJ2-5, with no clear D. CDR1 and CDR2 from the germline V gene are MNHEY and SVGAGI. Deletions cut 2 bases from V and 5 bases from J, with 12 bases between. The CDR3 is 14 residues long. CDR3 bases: TGTGCCAGCAGTTACGGCCCCAACGGGGAGACCCAGTACTTC. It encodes CASSYGPNGETQYF.

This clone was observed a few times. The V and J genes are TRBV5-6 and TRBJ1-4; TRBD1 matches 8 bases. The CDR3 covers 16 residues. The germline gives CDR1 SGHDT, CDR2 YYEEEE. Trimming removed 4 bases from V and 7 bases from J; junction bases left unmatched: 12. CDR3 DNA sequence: TGTGCCAGCAGCACCAGCCTCAGGGGGCGGGGTGAAAAACTGTTTTTT. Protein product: CASSTSLRGRGEKLFF.

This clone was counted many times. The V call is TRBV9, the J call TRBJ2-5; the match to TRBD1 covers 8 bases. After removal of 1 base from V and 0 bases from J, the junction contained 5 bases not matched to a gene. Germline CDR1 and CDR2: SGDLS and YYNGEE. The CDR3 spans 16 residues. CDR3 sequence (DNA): TGTGCCAGCAGCGTAAACAGGGGGAGCAACCAAGAGACCCAGTACTTC. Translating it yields CASSVNRGSNQETQYF.

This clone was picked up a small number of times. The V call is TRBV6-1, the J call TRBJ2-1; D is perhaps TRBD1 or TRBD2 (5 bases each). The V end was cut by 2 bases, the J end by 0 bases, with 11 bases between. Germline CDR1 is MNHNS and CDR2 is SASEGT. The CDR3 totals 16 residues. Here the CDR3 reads CASSEIWGSSYNEQFF. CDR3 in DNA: TGTGCCAGCAGTGAAATCTGGGGGAGCTCCTACAATGAGCAGTTCTTC.

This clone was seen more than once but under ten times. The CDR3 is CASSLGLAGGRDTQYF. In DNA, the CDR3 is TGTGCCAGCAGTTTGGGACTAGCGGGGGGGCGAGATACGCAGTATTTT. The chain recombines TRBV27 with TRBJ2-3; 16 bases match TRBD2. The V and J ends lost 3 bases and 5 bases, in that order; junction bases with no gene match: 2. There are 16 residues in the CDR3. Germline assignment: CDR1 MNHEY and CDR2 SMNVEV (reference sequence).

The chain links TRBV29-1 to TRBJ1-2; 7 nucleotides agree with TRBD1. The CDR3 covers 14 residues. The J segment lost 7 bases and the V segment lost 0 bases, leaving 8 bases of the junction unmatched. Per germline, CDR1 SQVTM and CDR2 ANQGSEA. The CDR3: CSVEEGQGEAGYTF. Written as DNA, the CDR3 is TGCAGCGTTGAAGAGGGTCAGGGGGAGGCTGGCTACACCTTC.